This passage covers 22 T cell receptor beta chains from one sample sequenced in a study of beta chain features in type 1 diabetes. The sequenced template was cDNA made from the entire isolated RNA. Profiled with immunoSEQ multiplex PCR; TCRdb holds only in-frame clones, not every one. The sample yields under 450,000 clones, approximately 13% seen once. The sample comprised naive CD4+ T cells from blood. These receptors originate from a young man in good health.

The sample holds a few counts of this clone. In DNA form, the CDR3 reads TGTGCCAGCAGCTTAAGAGACAGGTCAGAAAAACTGTTTTTT. As protein: CASSLRDRSEKLFF. The chain joins TRBV5-6 to TRBJ1-4; possible D gene TRBD1, 6 bases. This CDR3 contains 14 residues. Per germline, CDR1 SGHDT and CDR2 YYEEEE. V was clipped by 2 bases and J by 8 bases, with 13 bases between them.

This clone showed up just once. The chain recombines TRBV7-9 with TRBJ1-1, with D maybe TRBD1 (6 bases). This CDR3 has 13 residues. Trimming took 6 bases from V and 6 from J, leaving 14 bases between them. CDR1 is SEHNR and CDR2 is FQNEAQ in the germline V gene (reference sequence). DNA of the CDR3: TGTGCCAGCAGATACAGGGAGATGGCTGAAGCTTTCTTT. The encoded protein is CASRYREMAEAFF.

CDR3 amino acids: CASSAESDTQYF. As DNA, the CDR3 is TGTGCCAGCAGCGCGGAATCAGATACGCAGTATTTT. V and J are TRBV9 and TRBJ2-3; D not resolved. The V gene's germline CDR1 is SGDLS and CDR2 YYNGEE. There are 12 residues in the CDR3. Trimming left V 3 bases short and J 4 bases short, with 6 bases between.

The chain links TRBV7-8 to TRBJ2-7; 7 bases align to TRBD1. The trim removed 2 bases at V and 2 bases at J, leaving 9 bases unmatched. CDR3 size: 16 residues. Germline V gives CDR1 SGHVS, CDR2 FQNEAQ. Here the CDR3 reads CASSLPSGTEPYEQYF. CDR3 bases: TGTGCCAGCAGCTTACCTTCCGGGACAGAGCCCTACGAGCAGTACTTC.

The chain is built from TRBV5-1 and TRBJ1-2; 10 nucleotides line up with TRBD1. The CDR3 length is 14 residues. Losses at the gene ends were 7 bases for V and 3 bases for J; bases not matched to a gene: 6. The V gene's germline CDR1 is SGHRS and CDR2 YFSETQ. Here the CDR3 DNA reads TGCGCCAGCCAAATGACAGGGGGCCACTATGGCTACACCTTC. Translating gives CASQMTGGHYGYTF.

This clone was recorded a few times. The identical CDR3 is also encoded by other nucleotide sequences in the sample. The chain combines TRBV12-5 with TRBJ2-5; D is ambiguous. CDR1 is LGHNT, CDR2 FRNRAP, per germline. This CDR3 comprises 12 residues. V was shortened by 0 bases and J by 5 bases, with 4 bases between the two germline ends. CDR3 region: CASGLVRETQYF. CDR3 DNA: TGTGCTAGTGGTTTGGTACGGGAGACCCAGTACTTC.

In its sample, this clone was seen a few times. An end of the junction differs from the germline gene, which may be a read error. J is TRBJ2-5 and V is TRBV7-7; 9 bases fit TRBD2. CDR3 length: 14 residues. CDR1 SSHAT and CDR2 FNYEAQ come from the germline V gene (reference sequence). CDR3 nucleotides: TGTGCTAGCAGCGTGGGACTAGCCCAAGAGACCCAGTACTTC. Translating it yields CASSVGLAQETQYF. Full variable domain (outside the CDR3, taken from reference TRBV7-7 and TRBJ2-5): GAGVSQSPRYKVTKRGQDVTLRCDPISSHATLYWYQQALGQGPEFLTYFNYEAQPDKSGLPSDRFSAERPEGSISTLTIQRTEQRDSAMYRCASSVGLAQETQYFGPGTRLLVL.

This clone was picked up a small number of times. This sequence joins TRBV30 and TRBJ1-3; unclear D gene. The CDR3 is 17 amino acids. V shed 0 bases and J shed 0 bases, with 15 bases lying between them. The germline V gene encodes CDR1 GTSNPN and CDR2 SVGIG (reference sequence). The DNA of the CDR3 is TGTGCCTGGAGTGTCCCCCTGGGAGGCCTCTCTGGAAACACCATATATTTT. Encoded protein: CAWSVPLGGLSGNTIYF.

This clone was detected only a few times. The CDR3 spells CASSPRLTSGRSYEQYV. CDR3 nucleotide sequence: TGTGCCAGCAGTCCGCGCCTGACTAGCGGGAGGTCCTACGAGCAGTACGTC. The chain has TRBV27 and TRBJ2-7; 13 positions match TRBD2. The CDR3 has 17 residues. V was pared by 5 bases and J by 1 base, with 8 bases of the junction left unmatched. CDR1 is MNHEY and CDR2 is SMNVEV in the germline V gene (reference sequence).

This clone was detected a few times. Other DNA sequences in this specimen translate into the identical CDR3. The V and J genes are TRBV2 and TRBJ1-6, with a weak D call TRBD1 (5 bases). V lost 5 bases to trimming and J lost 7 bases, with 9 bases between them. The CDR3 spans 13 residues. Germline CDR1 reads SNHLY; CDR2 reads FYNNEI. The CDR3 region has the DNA TGTGCCAGCAGTAGGGGTGTCAATTCACCCCTCCACTTT. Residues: CASSRGVNSPLHF.

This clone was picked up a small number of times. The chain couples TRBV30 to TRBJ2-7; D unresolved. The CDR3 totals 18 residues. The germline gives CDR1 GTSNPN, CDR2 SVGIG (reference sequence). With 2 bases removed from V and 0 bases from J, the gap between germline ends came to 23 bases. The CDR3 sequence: CAWSHQKQPTYRSYEQYV. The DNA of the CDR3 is TGTGCCTGGAGTCATCAGAAACAGCCGACCTACCGCTCCTACGAGCAGTACGTC.

CDR3 nucleotides: TGTGCCAGCAGTTTAGGGCGCACGGGACTGACCGGGGAGCTGTTTTTT. The encoded protein is CASSLGRTGLTGELFF. The chain carries TRBV27 and TRBJ2-2; possibly TRBD2 for D (6 bases). From germline, CDR1 is MNHEY and CDR2 SMNVEV (reference sequence). Trimming took off 2 bases at V and 5 bases at J, with 15 bases between the two ends. The CDR3 loop spans 16 amino acids.

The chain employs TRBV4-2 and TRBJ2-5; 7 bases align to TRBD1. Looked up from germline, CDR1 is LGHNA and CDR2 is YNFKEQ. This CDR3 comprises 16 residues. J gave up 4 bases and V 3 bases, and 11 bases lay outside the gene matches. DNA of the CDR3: TGTGCCAGCAGCCACAGACAGGGAATGGGTTCAGAGACCCAGTACTTC. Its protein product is CASSHRQGMGSETQYF.

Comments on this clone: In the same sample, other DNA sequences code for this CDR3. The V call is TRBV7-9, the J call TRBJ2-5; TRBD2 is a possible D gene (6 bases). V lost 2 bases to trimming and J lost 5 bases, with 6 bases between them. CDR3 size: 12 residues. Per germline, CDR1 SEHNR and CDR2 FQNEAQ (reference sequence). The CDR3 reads CASSLRGETQYF. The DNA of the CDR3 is TGTGCCAGCAGCTTACGGGGGGAGACCCAGTACTTC.

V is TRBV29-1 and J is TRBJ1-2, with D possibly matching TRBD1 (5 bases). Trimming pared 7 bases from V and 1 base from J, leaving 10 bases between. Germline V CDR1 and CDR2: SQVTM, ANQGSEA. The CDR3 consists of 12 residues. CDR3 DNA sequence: TGCAGCGGGGGACCCGTTAACTATGGCTACACCTTC. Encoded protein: CSGGPVNYGYTF. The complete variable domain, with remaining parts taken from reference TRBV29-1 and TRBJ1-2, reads SAVISQKPSRDICQRGTSLTIQCQVDSQVTMMFWYRQQPGQSLTLIATANQGSEATYESGFVIDKFPISRPNLTFSTLTVSNMSPEDSSIYLCSGGPVNYGYTFGSGTRLTVV.

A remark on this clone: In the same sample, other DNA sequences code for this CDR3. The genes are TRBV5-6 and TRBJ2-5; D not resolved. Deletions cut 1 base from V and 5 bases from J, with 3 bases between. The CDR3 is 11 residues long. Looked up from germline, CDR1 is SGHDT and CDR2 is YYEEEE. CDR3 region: CASSLTETQYF. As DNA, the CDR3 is TGTGCCAGCAGCTTGACGGAGACCCAGTACTTC.

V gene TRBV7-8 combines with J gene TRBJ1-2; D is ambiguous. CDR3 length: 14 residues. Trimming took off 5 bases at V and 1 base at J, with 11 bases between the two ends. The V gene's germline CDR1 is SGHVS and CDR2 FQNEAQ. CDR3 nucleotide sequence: TGTGCCAGCAGCATGGACGGCTATAACTATGGCTACACCTTC. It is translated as CASSMDGYNYGYTF.

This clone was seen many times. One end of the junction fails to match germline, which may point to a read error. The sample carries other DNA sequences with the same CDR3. The CDR3 reads CASREETQYF. CDR3 nucleotide sequence: TGTGCCAGCAGGGAAGAGACCCAGTACTTC. V is TRBV2 and J is TRBJ2-5, with D hard to call. The CDR3 is made up of 10 amino acids. CDR1 and CDR2 (germline): SNHLY, FYNNEI.

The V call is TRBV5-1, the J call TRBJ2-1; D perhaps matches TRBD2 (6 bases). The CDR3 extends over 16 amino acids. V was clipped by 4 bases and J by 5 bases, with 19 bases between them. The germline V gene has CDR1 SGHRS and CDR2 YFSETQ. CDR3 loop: CASSGRPGGNDNEQFF. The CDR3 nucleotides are TGCGCCAGCAGCGGGCGACCCGGAGGGAACGACAATGAGCAGTTCTTC.

The CDR3 coding sequence is TGCGCCAGCAGCCAAGAATTGGTCAATCACTACGAGCAGTACTTC. It specifies CASSQELVNHYEQYF. The chain uses TRBV4-3 and TRBJ2-7; D is undetermined. This CDR3 contains 15 residues. The V end lost 0 bases, the J end lost 3 bases, and 12 bases lay between the germline ends. Germline values: CDR1 LGHNA, CDR2 YSLEER.

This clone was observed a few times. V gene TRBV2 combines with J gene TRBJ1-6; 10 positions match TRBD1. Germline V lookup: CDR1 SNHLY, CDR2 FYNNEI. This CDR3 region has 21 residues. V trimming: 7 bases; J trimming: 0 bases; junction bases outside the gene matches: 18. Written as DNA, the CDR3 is TGTGCCAGCATCAATCGTTGGACAGGGGGTATGTTGAGCTCCTATAATTCACCCCTCCACTTT. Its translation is CASINRWTGGMLSSYNSPLHF.

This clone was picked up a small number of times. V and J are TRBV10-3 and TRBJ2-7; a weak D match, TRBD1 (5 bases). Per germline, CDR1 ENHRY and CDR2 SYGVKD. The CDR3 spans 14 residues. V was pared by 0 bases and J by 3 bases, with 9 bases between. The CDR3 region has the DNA TGTGCCATCAGTGAGTCCGGGCAGGGCTACGAGCAGTACTTC. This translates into CAISESGQGYEQYF.